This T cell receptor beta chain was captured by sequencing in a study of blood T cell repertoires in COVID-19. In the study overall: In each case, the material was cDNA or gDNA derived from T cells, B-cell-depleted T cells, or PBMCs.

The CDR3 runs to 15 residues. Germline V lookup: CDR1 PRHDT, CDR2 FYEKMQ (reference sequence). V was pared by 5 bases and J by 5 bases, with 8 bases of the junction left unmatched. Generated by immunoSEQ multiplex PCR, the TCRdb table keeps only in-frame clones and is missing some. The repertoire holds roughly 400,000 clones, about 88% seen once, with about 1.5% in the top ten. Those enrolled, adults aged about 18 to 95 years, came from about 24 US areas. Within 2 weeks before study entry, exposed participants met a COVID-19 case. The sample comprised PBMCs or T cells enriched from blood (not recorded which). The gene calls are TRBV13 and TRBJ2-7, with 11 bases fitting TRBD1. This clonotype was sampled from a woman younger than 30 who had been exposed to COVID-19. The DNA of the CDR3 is TGTGCCAGCAGCACCGGGACAGGGGGAAGAGACGAGCAGTACTTC. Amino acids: CASSTGTGGRDEQYF.